Listed below are T cell receptor beta chains from one sample, sequenced in a study of cytomegalovirus exposure and HLA in healthy donors. Sequencing used immunoSEQ multiplex PCR; TCRdb keeps in-frame clones, though not all of them. The repertoire holds 150,000 to 200,000 clones, with 85% to 90% as singletons. The material sequenced was PBMCs. The receptors come from a young man in good health and CMV-seropositive. The CDR3 runs from the conserved cysteine through the conserved F or W. D genes are given only for firm matches. Some rows have no size entry. The others give once, few or many, or a class for an expanded clone.

cdr3_aa | cdr3_nt | j_call | d_call | clone_size | v_call
CASSTPGTNEQYF | TGTGCCAGCAGCACCCCCGGGACTAACGAGCAGTACTTC | TRBJ2-7 | TRBD2 | NA | TRBV28
CASSLGHPTNYGYTF | TGTGCCAGCAGCTTAGGACACCCCACCAACTATGGCTACACCTTC | TRBJ1-2 | NA | NA | TRBV7-2
CASSYFSGNTDTQYF | TGTGCCAGCAGTTACTTCTCCGGGAACACAGATACGCAGTATTTT | TRBJ2-3 | NA | once | TRBV6-6
CASSLSPTGMYEQYF | TGTGCCAGCAGTCTCAGCCCGACAGGGATGTACGAGCAGTACTTC | TRBJ2-7 | TRBD1 | once | TRBV27
CASSLAGGQFYEQYF | TGTGCCAGTAGTCTAGCGGGAGGGCAATTCTACGAGCAGTACTTC | TRBJ2-7 | TRBD2 | NA | TRBV19
CASSGGGLAGAGEQFF | TGCGCCAGCAGCGGGGGGGGACTAGCGGGAGCAGGCGAGCAGTTCTTC | TRBJ2-1 | TRBD2 | NA | TRBV5-1
CASSLRSSGVNEQFF | TGCGCCAGCAGCTTGCGTTCGAGCGGGGTCAATGAGCAGTTCTTC | TRBJ2-1 | TRBD2 | NA | TRBV5-1
CASSPNTGTSVGEQFF | TGTGCCAGCTCACCGAACACCGGGACTAGTGTTGGTGAGCAGTTCTTC | TRBJ2-1 | TRBD2 | NA | TRBV18
CASSYPPARSSSYEQYF | TGTGCCAGCAGCTACCCGCCCGCTAGGTCCAGCTCCTACGAGCAGTACTTC | TRBJ2-7 | NA | NA | TRBV7-8
CASSEQGNQGDTQYF | TGTGCCAGCAGTGAACAAGGGAATCAGGGAGATACGCAGTATTTT | TRBJ2-3 | NA | NA | TRBV2
CASSQIAGGSPDTQYF | TGCGCCAGCAGCCAAATAGCGGGAGGGTCCCCAGATACGCAGTATTTT | TRBJ2-3 | TRBD2 | NA | TRBV5-1
CASIGSAGLNTEAFF | TGTGCCAGTATCGGTTCGGCGGGGTTGAACACTGAAGCTTTCTTT | TRBJ1-1 | NA | NA | TRBV19
CASSVSGSGALLREQYF | TGTGCCAGCAGCGTCAGCGGGAGTGGGGCCCTACTCCGTGAGCAGTACTTC | TRBJ2-7 | TRBD2 | NA | TRBV11-3
CASSLVAGSNEQFF | TGTGCCAGCAGCTTGGTAGCGGGAAGCAATGAGCAGTTCTTC | TRBJ2-1 | TRBD2 | NA | TRBV7-9
CASSVTGDRQEASYGYTF | TGTGCCAGCAGCGTCACAGGGGATCGCCAGGAGGCTTCATATGGCTACACCTTC | TRBJ1-2 | TRBD1 | NA | TRBV9
CASSPDSRNQPQHF | TGTGCCAGCAGCCCTGACAGCCGCAATCAGCCCCAGCATTTT | TRBJ1-5 | NA | once | TRBV7-9
CASIGQDPPRGELFF | TGTGCCAGTATCGGACAGGACCCTCCCCGGGGGGAGCTGTTTTTT | TRBJ2-2 | TRBD1 | NA | TRBV19
CASSLVGAGRTEAFF | TGCGCCAGCAGCTTGGTCGGCGCAGGGCGCACTGAAGCTTTCTTT | TRBJ1-1 | NA | NA | TRBV5-1
CASSTGQGRLGNTIYF | TGTGCCAGTAGTACGGGACAGGGACGTTTGGGAAACACCATATATTTT | TRBJ1-3 | TRBD1 | NA | TRBV19
CATSGLAAPDTQYF | TGTGCCACTTCGGGACTAGCGGCACCAGATACGCAGTATTTT | TRBJ2-3 | TRBD2 | NA | TRBV14
CASSLVLGELFF | TGTGCCAGCAGCTTAGTTCTCGGGGAGCTGTTTTTT | TRBJ2-2 | NA | NA | TRBV11-2
CASSQSQGQPQHF | TGTGCCAGCAGCCAATCACAGGGTCAGCCCCAGCATTTT | TRBJ1-5 | NA | NA | TRBV4-2
CASSAGGSGYEQYF | TGTGCCAGCAGCGCGGGGGGGAGCGGATACGAGCAGTACTTC | TRBJ2-7 | TRBD2 | NA | TRBV9
CASSRTGIRTDTQYF | TGCGCCAGCAGCCGGACAGGCATTCGCACAGATACGCAGTATTTT | TRBJ2-3 | TRBD1 | NA | TRBV4-1
CASRRGLAGVDEQFF | TGCGCCAGCAGACGCGGACTAGCGGGAGTCGATGAGCAGTTCTTC | TRBJ2-1 | TRBD2 | NA | TRBV4-1
CASSLANLGTYEQYF | TGTGCCAGCAGTTTAGCCAACCTAGGGACTTACGAGCAGTACTTC | TRBJ2-7 | NA | NA | TRBV28
CASRGQGNPYSNQPQHF | TGTGCCAGCAGGGGACAGGGGAACCCTTATAGCAATCAGCCCCAGCATTTT | TRBJ1-5 | TRBD1 | once | TRBV2
CASSLAKTGPGEQYF | TGTGCCAGCAGCTTGGCTAAGACAGGGCCTGGAGAGCAGTACTTC | TRBJ2-7 | TRBD1 | NA | TRBV5-4
CASSQWLTVVGETQYF | TGCGCCAGCAGCCAGTGGTTGACAGTCGTAGGGGAGACCCAGTACTTC | TRBJ2-5 | NA | once | TRBV4-1
CASSLAGGDNEQFF | TGTGCCAGCTCACTAGCGGGAGGTGACAATGAGCAGTTCTTC | TRBJ2-1 | TRBD2 | NA | TRBV18
CASSLRTRNTGELFF | TGTGCCAGCAGCTTAAGGACTAGAAACACCGGGGAGCTGTTTTTT | TRBJ2-2 | TRBD2 | NA | TRBV7-6
CASSADGRDTQYF | TGTGCCAGCAGCGCCGATGGGCGAGACACGCAGTATTTT | TRBJ2-3 | NA | NA | TRBV9
CASTPEAFF | TGTGCTAGCACTCCTGAAGCTTTCTTT | TRBJ1-1 | NA | NA | TRBV7-7
CASRGGSAGGVSYEQYF | TGTGCCAGCCGGGGGGGATCAGCGGGAGGGGTCTCCTACGAGCAGTACTTC | TRBJ2-7 | TRBD2 | NA | TRBV28
CASSYQRETDTQYF | TGTGCCAGCAGCTACCAGCGGGAGACAGATACGCAGTATTTT | TRBJ2-3 | TRBD2 | NA | TRBV7-8
CASSKGQDPGYEQYF | TGCGCCAGCAGCAAGGGACAGGACCCCGGGTACGAGCAGTACTTC | TRBJ2-7 | TRBD1 | NA | TRBV5-1
CASSVTPGSGANVLTF | TGCGCCAGCAGCGTAACCCCAGGGTCCGGGGCCAACGTCCTGACTTTC | TRBJ2-6 | NA | NA | TRBV5-1
CASSFTSGRAGEQFF | TGTGCCAGCAGCTTCACTAGCGGGAGGGCCGGTGAGCAGTTCTTC | TRBJ2-1 | TRBD2 | NA | TRBV7-2
CAWSVRGGFETQYF | TGTGCCTGGAGTGTACGAGGGGGTTTCGAGACCCAGTACTTC | TRBJ2-5 | NA | NA | TRBV30
CASSLVGTKKTYEQYF | TGTGCCAGCAGCTTAGTTGGGACTAAAAAAACCTACGAGCAGTACTTC | TRBJ2-7 | TRBD2 | NA | TRBV7-9
CASSSTQNEQFF | TGTGCCAGCAGCTCGACTCAGAATGAGCAGTTCTTC | TRBJ2-1 | NA | NA | TRBV7-9
CASSDSGRSNTGELFF | TGCGCCAGCAGCGATAGCGGGAGGTCCAACACCGGGGAGCTGTTTTTT | TRBJ2-2 | TRBD2 | NA | TRBV4-1
CATSTGTGEGNTIYF | TGTGCCACCAGCACAGGGACAGGAGAGGGAAACACCATATATTTT | TRBJ1-3 | TRBD1 | few | TRBV15
CASTRRQAYMNTEAFF | TGTGCCAGTACCCGCAGGCAGGCCTACATGAACACTGAAGCTTTCTTT | TRBJ1-1 | NA | NA | TRBV19
CASSLGASLAFF | TGTGCCAGCAGTTTGGGGGCCTCTTTGGCTTTCTTT | TRBJ1-1 | NA | NA | TRBV27
CASSLWRDHYEQYF | TGTGCCAGCAGCTTGTGGCGGGACCACTACGAGCAGTACTTC | TRBJ2-7 | NA | NA | TRBV7-2
CASSLGTSGIRETQYF | TGTGCCAGCAGCTTAGGGACTAGCGGGATTCGTGAGACCCAGTACTTC | TRBJ2-5 | TRBD2 | NA | TRBV7-8
CASSYGQPGELFF | TGCGCCAGCAGCTATGGACAACCCGGGGAGCTGTTTTTT | TRBJ2-2 | NA | many | TRBV5-1
CASSLASGVRNEQFF | TGTGCCAGCAGCTTAGCTAGCGGGGTCCGCAATGAGCAGTTCTTC | TRBJ2-1 | TRBD2 | NA | TRBV7-9
CSVQDWADGYTF | TGCAGCGTTCAAGATTGGGCAGATGGCTACACCTTC | TRBJ1-2 | NA | NA | TRBV29-1
CASSAGTAVAYEQYF | TGTGCCAGCAGTGCTGGGACAGCAGTCGCCTACGAGCAGTACTTC | TRBJ2-7 | TRBD1 | NA | TRBV6-1
CASTTGGMLYGYTF | TGTGCCAGTACGACAGGGGGTATGCTCTATGGCTACACCTTC | TRBJ1-2 | TRBD1 | NA | TRBV19
CASSLQGKSSGANVLTF | TGTGCCAGCAGCTTACAGGGGAAGTCGAGTGGGGCCAACGTCCTGACTTTC | TRBJ2-6 | NA | NA | TRBV7-3
CASILRDNSGNTIYF | TGTGCCAGCATACTCCGGGACAACTCTGGAAACACCATATATTTT | TRBJ1-3 | NA | NA | TRBV6-6